A single sample is the source of the 9 T cell receptor beta chains below, sequenced in a study of CD8+ T cells in alopecia areata. Once RNA had been extracted, it was reverse transcribed into cDNA to act as the sequencing template. TCRdb keeps only in-frame clones here, not all; method: immunoSEQ multiplex PCR. The data show roughly 180,000 clones, with roughly 60% seen just once and under 2% held by the top ten. Source: CD4+ T cells sorted from blood, taken at week 0. The receptors come from a human donor with alopecia areata.

Only a few counts were recorded for this clone. The J gene is TRBJ2-7, the V gene TRBV25-1, with a possible D match to TRBD2 (6 bases). The V and J ends lost 4 bases and 2 bases respectively, with 12 bases between them. The CDR3 loop spans 14 amino acids. The germline CDR1 and CDR2 sequences are MGHDK and SYGVNS. The CDR3 bases are TGTGCCAGCAGTGCCCCGGGAGAAACCTACGAGCAGTACTTC. Its protein product is CASSAPGETYEQYF.

The CDR3 nucleotides are TGCGCCAGCAGTGGCGCTGTAGCGGGGGGACTCACAGATACGCAGTATTTT. This translates into CASSGAVAGGLTDTQYF. This chain joins TRBV10-2 and TRBJ2-3; 10 bases fit TRBD2. Germline lookup yields CDR1 WSHSY and CDR2 SAAADI. The ends lost 4 bases at V and 2 bases at J; junction bases unmatched: 9. The length of the CDR3 is 17 residues.

The chain employs TRBV5-1 and TRBJ2-5; D gene unclear. CDR1 SGHRS and CDR2 YFSETQ come from the germline V gene. This CDR3 is built from 13 residues. V lost 0 bases and J 7 bases, leaving 10 bases between the germline ends. CDR3 nucleotide sequence: TGCGCCAGCAGCTTGGAGGGCCACGGGACCCAGTACTTC. It specifies CASSLEGHGTQYF.

The gene calls are TRBV11-1 and TRBJ2-1, with a possible D match to TRBD2 (5 bases). V lost 5 bases and J 1 base, leaving 9 bases between the germline ends. The CDR3 contains 14 residues. CDR1 and CDR2 (germline): SGHAT, FQDESV (reference sequence). CDR3 nucleotides: TGTGCCAGCAGCGGGAGAGATTCCTACAATGAGCAGTTCTTC. It yields the protein CASSGRDSYNEQFF.

V usage is TRBV7-2 and J usage is TRBJ2-3; tentative D call: TRBD2 (5 bases). The V and J ends lost 5 bases and 3 bases respectively, with 15 bases between them. The CDR3 spans 15 residues. Germline lookup yields CDR1 SGHTA and CDR2 FQGNSA. Here the CDR3 reads CASSPSGRVTDTQYF. DNA for the CDR3: TGTGCCAGCAGCCCCTCTGGGCGGGTAACAGATACGCAGTATTTT.

The CDR3 nucleotides read TGTGCCAGCAGCTTAGAGGGGGGCGGCTTGTTGGAGACCCAGTACTTC. Translation: CASSLEGGGLLETQYF. The V call is TRBV7-7, the J call TRBJ2-5; either TRBD1 or TRBD2 may supply D (6 bases each). The CDR3 runs 16 residues. Per the germline V gene, CDR1 is SSHAT and CDR2 is FNYEAQ (reference sequence). Trimming shortened V by 1 base and J by 5 bases, and 17 bases separated the two germline ends.

The chain has TRBV29-1 and TRBJ1-2, with a possible D match to TRBD1 (6 bases). The CDR3 extends over 14 amino acids. Trimming took off 4 bases at V and 4 bases at J, with 16 bases between the two ends. CDR1 is SQVTM and CDR2 is ANQGSEA in the germline V gene. The CDR3 here is CSVVDSRGTYGYTF. CDR3 DNA sequence: TGCAGCGTTGTGGACAGCCGAGGGACCTATGGCTACACCTTC.

This clone came up a few times. The chain couples TRBV30 to TRBJ1-1; no definite D call. The V and J ends lost 8 bases and 1 base respectively, with 11 bases between them. Germline V lookup: CDR1 GTSNPN, CDR2 SVGIG (reference sequence). The CDR3 runs to 12 residues. The CDR3 nucleotides are TGTGCCCACGAGAGGGCGAACACTGAAGCTTTCTTT. Encoded protein: CAHERANTEAFF.

The gene calls are TRBV5-1 and TRBJ2-3, with a tentative D call TRBD2 (5 bases). V was pared by 3 bases and J by 2 bases, with 7 bases between. From germline, CDR1 is SGHRS and CDR2 YFSETQ. The CDR3 is made up of 13 amino acids. CDR3 amino acids: CASSSRDTDTQYF. CDR3 nucleotide sequence: TGCGCCAGCAGCTCCCGGGACACAGATACGCAGTATTTT. The full variable domain, rest sourced from reference TRBV5-1 and TRBJ2-3, is KAGVTQTPRYLIKTRGQQVTLSCSPISGHRSVSWYQQTPGQGLQFLFEYFSETQRNKGNFPGRFSGRQFSNSRSEMNVSTLELGDSALYLCASSSRDTDTQYFGPGTRLTVL.